This record concerns one T cell receptor beta chain sequence. Germline V gene lookup returns CDR1 GTSNPN and CDR2 SVGIG (reference sequence). This CDR3 contains 13 residues. Trimming cost V 0 bases and J 8 bases, with 14 bases left between them. Healthy donors served as age- and sex-matched controls. TEMRA cells were FACS-enriched and CD8+ and CD4+ T cells negatively isolated. This sample stems from a study of CD8 T cells in Susac syndrome. With random hexamers, reverse transcription was performed on roughly 0.5 to 1 ug of RNA. The TCR beta CDR3 was amplified by immunoSEQ multiplex PCR across 54 Vbeta, 13 Jbeta. Each CDR3 protein gets one entry after TCRdb re-called the immunoSEQ multiplex PCR reads with MiXCR. The sample lists roughly 150,000 distinct CDR3 sequences; just under 95% were seen once.

The sample was CD4+ T cells from PBMCs. The rearrangement joins TRBV30 to TRBJ2-7; no reliable D call. The receptor was derived from a human donor in good health. The CDR3 loop is CAWSVRVRVQQYF. The CDR3 region has the DNA TGTGCCTGGAGTGTACGAGTACGAGTCCAGCAGTACTTC.